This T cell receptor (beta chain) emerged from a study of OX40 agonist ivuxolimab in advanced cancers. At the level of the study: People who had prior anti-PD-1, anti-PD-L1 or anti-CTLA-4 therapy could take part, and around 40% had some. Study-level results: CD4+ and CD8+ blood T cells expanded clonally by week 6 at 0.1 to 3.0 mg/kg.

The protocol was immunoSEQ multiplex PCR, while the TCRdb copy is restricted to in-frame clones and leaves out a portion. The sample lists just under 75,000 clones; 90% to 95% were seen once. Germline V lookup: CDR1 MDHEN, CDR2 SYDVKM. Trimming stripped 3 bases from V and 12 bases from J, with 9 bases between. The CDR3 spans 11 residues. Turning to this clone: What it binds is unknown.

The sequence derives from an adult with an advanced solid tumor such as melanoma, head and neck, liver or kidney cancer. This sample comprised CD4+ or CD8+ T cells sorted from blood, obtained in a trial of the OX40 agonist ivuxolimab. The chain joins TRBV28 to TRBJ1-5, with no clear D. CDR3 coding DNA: TGTGCCAGCAGTTTCAGCCAGTTCCAGCATTTT. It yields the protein CASSFSQFQHF.